These T cell receptor beta chains were read from a single sample in a study of identical twins. TCRdb reprocessed the 5' RACE reads via MiXCR and lists one record per CDR3 protein. The profile shows approximately 1.8 million distinct CDR3 sequences, under 35% of them singletons. Sequenced input: cord blood. The receptor source for this set is a newborn girl in good health. Both conserved end residues are part of each CDR3. Fields, in order: clone size, J gene, D gene, V gene, CDR3 DNA, CDR3 protein. D genes are given only for firm matches. Size is omitted from some rows. Given values are once, few, many or a class for expanded clones.

. | TRBJ2-3 | TRBD1 | TRBV5-1 | TGCGCCAGCACTACGACAGGGACAGATACGCAGTATTTT | CASTTTGTDTQYF
. | TRBJ1-1 | TRBD1 | TRBV3-1 | TGTGCCAGCAGCCAAGTAGGGGACAGGGTGGAGGCTGAAGCTTTCTTT | CASSQVGDRVEAEAFF
. | TRBJ1-4 | TRBD1 | TRBV20-1 | TGCAGTGCGCCGACCGGGACAGGAGGTGAAAAACTGTTTTTT | CSAPTGTGGEKLFF
few | TRBJ1-4 | TRBD1 | TRBV6-6 | TGTGCCAGCAGTTACTCGGGCAGGGGGAAGACTAATGAAAAACTGTTTTTT | CASSYSGRGKTNEKLFF
. | TRBJ2-1 | TRBD2 | TRBV15 | TGTGCCACCAGCCAGAGCGGGAGGGAGTACAATGAGCAGTTCTTC | CATSQSGREYNEQFF
. | TRBJ1-6 | . | TRBV20-1 | TGCAGTGTTCCAGGGAGCTCCTATAATTCACCCCTCCACTTT | CSVPGSSYNSPLHF
. | TRBJ2-3 | . | TRBV24-1 | TGTGCCACCAGTGATTTGCAAAGGGGAAGGCAGTATTTT | CATSDLQRGRQYF
few | TRBJ2-3 | . | TRBV20-1 | TGCAGTGCCCCCGGCCATAGCCTCACAGATACGCAGTATTTT | CSAPGHSLTDTQYF
few | TRBJ1-1 | . | TRBV28 | TGTGCCAGCAGGGGAGGACAGCTGAACACTGAAGCTTTCTTT | CASRGGQLNTEAFF
. | TRBJ1-2 | . | TRBV7-2 | TGTGCCAGCAGCCGAGTCGGGGTGGGCTATGGCTACACCTTC | CASSRVGVGYGYTF
. | TRBJ1-1 | . | TRBV5-1 | TGCGCCAGCAGCTCTGGACGAATTCAGAATAAGATGAACACTGAAGCTTTCTTT | CASSSGRIQNKMNTEAFF
few | TRBJ2-1 | . | TRBV11-3 | TGTGCCAGCAGCCCACCCTTGGGTAATGAGCAGTTCTTC | CASSPPLGNEQFF
. | TRBJ2-4 | TRBD1 | TRBV18 | TGTGCCAGCTTCTCGCCGAGACAGGGGATCCCTTTAGCCAAAAACATTCAGTACTTC | CASFSPRQGIPLAKNIQYF
. | TRBJ2-5 | TRBD1 | TRBV29-1 | TGCAGCGTTGTCGGGACAGTAAGGGAGACCCAGTACTTC | CSVVGTVRETQYF
. | TRBJ1-5 | . | TRBV5-6 | TGTGCCAGCAGCATAGGGACAACGGGTCAGCCCCAGCATTTT | CASSIGTTGQPQHF
. | TRBJ2-3 | . | TRBV20-1 | TGCAGTGCTAGCCAGGGTAGCGGACCGAGCACAGATACGCAGTATTTT | CSASQGSGPSTDTQYF
. | TRBJ2-1 | . | TRBV2 | TGTGCCAGCAGCTCACAGGGTCGGGGGTACAATGAGCAGTTCTTC | CASSSQGRGYNEQFF
many | TRBJ2-1 | TRBD1 | TRBV5-1 | TGCGCCAGCAGCTCCCTATGGACAGGGTACGAGCAGTTCTTC | CASSSLWTGYEQFF
few | TRBJ1-2 | TRBD1 | TRBV11-1 | TGTGCCAGCAGCTTAGCGACCTTGAAGGGGGCGCGCCCAGGATATACCTATGGCTACACCTTC | CASSLATLKGARPGYTYGYTF
many | TRBJ2-3 | TRBD2 | TRBV11-2 | TGTGCCAGCAGCTCAGGACTAGCGGGAGAGTATGGAGATACGCAGTATTTT | CASSSGLAGEYGDTQYF
many | TRBJ2-7 | . | TRBV6-2/TRBV6-3 | TGTGCCAGCAGTTACTCGAAGAAGAGGGCCACCTACGAGCAGTACTTC | CASSYSKKRATYEQYF
. | TRBJ2-2 | . | TRBV7-9 | TGTGCCAGCAGCTTAGCGTCTTTGAGGGTCGCGAACACCGGGGAGCTGTTTTTT | CASSLASLRVANTGELFF
few | TRBJ2-1 | TRBD2 | TRBV5-1 | TGCGCCAGCAGCTTGGAGGGACTAGCGGGAGGAGAGCAGTTCTTC | CASSLEGLAGGEQFF
. | TRBJ1-1 | . | TRBV29-1 | TGCAGCGTGGCTCAGGCGAACACTGAAGCTTTCTTT | CSVAQANTEAFF
once | TRBJ1-4 | . | TRBV15 | TGTGCCACCAGCAGAGGACGCGGGGTAGCTAATGAAAAACTGTTTTTT | CATSRGRGVANEKLFF
. | TRBJ2-1 | TRBD2 | TRBV7-9 | TGTGCCAGCAGCTTAGGACCCGGACTAGCCAAGCGGAATGAGCAGTTCTTC | CASSLGPGLAKRNEQFF
. | TRBJ1-6 | TRBD1 | TRBV6-1 | TGTGCCAGCAGTGAAGAGGGGGTTCGGGGACAGCATTCACCCCTCCACTTT | CASSEEGVRGQHSPLHF
many | TRBJ2-1 | TRBD2 | TRBV29-1 | TGCAGCGCTGGGGGGGGGAGCTCCTACAATGAGCAGTTCTTC | CSAGGGSSYNEQFF
few | TRBJ2-1 | . | TRBV24-1 | TGTGCCACCAGTGCGGGTGACAATGAGCAGTTCTTC | CATSAGDNEQFF
few | TRBJ2-1 | TRBD2 | TRBV7-9 | TGTGCCAGCAGTTTAACTAGCGGGAGTCAATATGAGCAGTTCTTC | CASSLTSGSQYEQFF
few | TRBJ2-3 | . | TRBV10-3 | TGTGCCACCTCTACGTGGGATCCCCCTGAGGATACGCAGTATTTT | CATSTWDPPEDTQYF
. | TRBJ1-2 | . | TRBV27 | TGTGCCACCGGGGAGGGGGGGATATATGGCTACACCTTC | CATGEGGIYGYTF
few | TRBJ1-1 | TRBD1 | TRBV18 | TGTGCCAGCTCGGAAGGACAGGCTATGAACACTGAAGCTTTCTTT | CASSEGQAMNTEAFF
few | TRBJ2-7 | . | TRBV20-1 | TGCAGTGCTAGGGATAAGTACGAGCAGTACTTC | CSARDKYEQYF
. | TRBJ1-1 | TRBD1 | TRBV20-1 | TGCAGTGCCTACCTACAGGGGCTGAACACTGAAGCTTTCTTT | CSAYLQGLNTEAFF
few | TRBJ1-2 | TRBD1 | TRBV29-1 | TGCAGCGGGCTGATTACAGGGGACCCTAATCGCGGCTACACCTTC | CSGLITGDPNRGYTF
few | TRBJ1-2 | . | TRBV20-1 | TGCAGTGCTAGGGGATACAGGGGCTACACCTTC | CSARGYRGYTF
. | TRBJ2-1 | . | TRBV20-1 | TGCAGTGCTGATTCCGCGATCTCCTACAATGAGCAGTTCTTC | CSADSAISYNEQFF
. | TRBJ2-6 | TRBD1 | TRBV12-3/TRBV12-4 | TGTGCCAGCAGTTTTGGATACAGGGGGCGCTTTGGGGCCAACGTCCTGACTTTC | CASSFGYRGRFGANVLTF
. | TRBJ2-5 | . | TRBV7-2 | TGTGCCAGCAGCTTAGGCCTCCTCACCCAGTACTTC | CASSLGLLTQYF
. | TRBJ1-4 | . | TRBV4-2 | TGTGCCAGCAGCCAGGTTCCATCAGGGGTAGGGGGGGAAAAACTGTTTTTT | CASSQVPSGVGGEKLFF
. | TRBJ1-1 | . | TRBV6-1 | TGTGCCAGTCGCGGGGAAGACACTGAAGCTTTCTTT | CASRGEDTEAFF
many | TRBJ2-7 | TRBD1 | TRBV5-1 | TGCGCCAGCAGCTTCTACAGGGGGGACGAGCAGTACTTC | CASSFYRGDEQYF
. | TRBJ1-1 | . | TRBV10-3 | TGTGCCATCAGTGAGTCGAATCCAGGGCGCCTGTGGACTGAAGCTTTCTTT | CAISESNPGRLWTEAFF
. | TRBJ2-1 | . | TRBV5-1 | TGCGCCAGCAGCTTCCGATTGGGAGGTGAGCAGTTCTTC | CASSFRLGGEQFF
. | TRBJ2-7 | . | TRBV7-2 | TGTGCCAGCAGCGCTTATATGGGGGGCTACGAGCAGTACTTC | CASSAYMGGYEQYF
. | TRBJ2-4 | . | TRBV7-2 | TGTGCCAGCAGCCCCCCGTCAGAAGAGCAGTACTTC | CASSPPSEEQYF
few | TRBJ1-2 | . | TRBV5-1 | TGCGCCAGCAGACCACCACAGGGTTACAACTATGGCTACACCTTC | CASRPPQGYNYGYTF
. | TRBJ1-5 | . | TRBV4-2 | TGTGCCGGCAGCCAAGACGCCGGTTATAGCAATCAGCCCCAGCATTTT | CAGSQDAGYSNQPQHF
. | TRBJ2-5 | . | TRBV9 | TGTGCCAGCAGCGTAGGTAGCGGGGGACAGGGCGAGCGGTACTTC | CASSVGSGGQGERYF
. | TRBJ2-2 | . | TRBV6-6 | TGTGCCAGCACCCAATCAGGTCCCGGGGAGCTGTTTTTT | CASTQSGPGELFF
. | TRBJ2-7 | TRBD1 | TRBV28 | TGTGCCAGCAGTACTCCCGGGACAGGGTTTGGCGAGCGGTACTTC | CASSTPGTGFGERYF
. | TRBJ2-1 | TRBD2 | TRBV20-1 | TGCAGTGCTAGTCTAGCGGGAGAGTGGAATGAGCAGTTCTTC | CSASLAGEWNEQFF
. | TRBJ2-5 | TRBD2 | TRBV18 | TGTGCCAGCTCACCAGCGGGAGAGGGAGAGACCCAGTACTTC | CASSPAGEGETQYF
. | TRBJ1-2 | TRBD1 | TRBV6-5 | TGTGCCAGCAGAACAGGGGGCGAGACCGGCTACACCTTC | CASRTGGETGYTF
. | TRBJ2-2 | TRBD2 | TRBV7-2 | TGTGCCAGCAGCTTCGTCGCGGGAGGGACCGGGGAGCTGTTTTTT | CASSFVAGGTGELFF